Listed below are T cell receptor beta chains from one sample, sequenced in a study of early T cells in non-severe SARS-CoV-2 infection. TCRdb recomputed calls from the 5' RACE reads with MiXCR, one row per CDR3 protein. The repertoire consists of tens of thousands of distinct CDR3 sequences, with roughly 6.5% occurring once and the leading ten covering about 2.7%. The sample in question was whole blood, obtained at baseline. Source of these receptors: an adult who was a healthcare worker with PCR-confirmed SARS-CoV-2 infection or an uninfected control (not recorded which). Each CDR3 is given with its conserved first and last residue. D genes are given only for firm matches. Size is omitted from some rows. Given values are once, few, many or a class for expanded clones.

CASSLGDRGYTGELFF TGTGCCAGCAGCTTAGGGGACAGGGGGTACACCGGGGAGCTGTTTTTT TRBD1 TRBJ2-2 few 16 TRBV7-6
CASRDDRYYGYTF TGTGCCAGCAGGGATGACAGGTACTATGGCTACACCTTC . TRBJ1-2 . 13 TRBV6-1
CASSQGNAGWNNSPLHF TGTGCCAGCAGCCAAGGCAATGCCGGATGGAATAATTCACCCCTCCACTTT . TRBJ1-6 . 17 TRBV3-1
CSALGGLGTEAFF TGCAGTGCCCTAGGGGGCTTGGGCACTGAAGCTTTCTTT TRBD1 TRBJ1-1 many 13 TRBV20-1
CASSNGRRLGNSPLHF TGTGCCAGCAGCAACGGCCGTCGCCTCGGAAATTCACCCCTCCACTTT . TRBJ1-6 . 16 TRBV21-1
CSASPGTSGGWGYF TGCAGTGCCTCCCCAGGGACTAGCGGCGGCTGGGGGTACTTC TRBD2 TRBJ2-7 many 14 TRBV20-1
CAISDRGYGYTF TGTGCCATCAGTGACAGGGGCTATGGCTACACCTTC . TRBJ1-2 . 12 TRBV10-3
CAISEGGTYEQYF TGTGCCATCAGTGAGGGGGGGACCTACGAGCAGTACTTC . TRBJ2-7 many 13 TRBV10-3
CASSMGLGEVNTEAFF TGTGCCAGTAGTATGGGTTTGGGCGAGGTGAACACTGAAGCCTTCTTT . TRBJ1-1 . 16 TRBV19
CASSRSSGDQETQYF TGCGCCAGCAGCCGGTCTAGCGGGGACCAAGAGACCCAGTACTTC TRBD2 TRBJ2-5 many 15 TRBV4-1